A single sample gave rise to the 10 T cell receptor beta chains below, sequenced in a study of T cells in Graves' hyperthyroidism and ophthalmopathy. RNA transcripts provided the source from which TCR beta CDR3 regions were amplified. When the TCR CDR3 underwent first-round RT-PCR, the HTBI primer set was used. A single record per CDR3 protein comes from TCRdb applying MiXCR to the multiplex PCR reads. The table lists hundreds of thousands of distinct CDR3 sequences, 20% to 25% of them singletons. Sequencing was done on a sample of blood. These receptors all stem from a man in his fifties or sixties with Graves' hyperthyroidism.

This clonotype came up a few times. This sequence joins TRBV10-1 and TRBJ2-7, with 7 positions matching TRBD2. From germline, CDR1 is WNHNN and CDR2 SYGVQD (reference sequence). V was pared by 3 bases and J by 5 bases, with 10 bases of the junction left unmatched. The CDR3 spans 15 residues. CDR3 DNA sequence: TGCGCCAGCAGTGAAACTAGCGCCAGTTCGGACGAGCAGTACTTC. Its translation: CASSETSASSDEQYF.

This sequence joins TRBV3-1 and TRBJ2-3; D not resolved. Germline V gene sequence: CDR1 LGHDT, CDR2 YNNKEL (reference sequence). This CDR3 has 14 residues. The ends were cut back, 4 bases at V and 2 bases at J, with 10 bases in the middle. The CDR3 here is CASSPPYDTDTQYF. The CDR3 region has the DNA TGTGCCAGCAGCCCACCCTATGACACAGATACGCAGTATTTT.

The genes are TRBV9 and TRBJ2-5; D is undetermined. The CDR3 has 13 residues. Deletions cut 0 bases from V and 4 bases from J, with 7 bases between. CDR1 SGDLS and CDR2 YYNGEE come from the germline V gene. This CDR3 reads CASSVGNGETQYF. CDR3 in DNA: TGTGCCAGCAGCGTAGGGAATGGAGAGACCCAGTACTTC.

This clonotype was observed at least ten times. The chain links TRBV6-1 to TRBJ2-7, with no clear D. Trimming removed 6 bases at V and 2 bases at J, with 17 bases between. CDR1 is MNHNS, CDR2 SASEGT, per germline. The CDR3 length is 15 residues. This CDR3 reads CASSPTVGVPYEQYF. The CDR3, as DNA: TGTGCCAGCAGCCCCACGGTTGGGGTACCCTACGAGCAGTACTTC.

The chain couples TRBV25-1 to TRBJ1-2, with 11 bases that match TRBD1. The germline gives CDR1 MGHDK, CDR2 SYGVNS. The CDR3 sequence is 17 residues long. Losses at the gene ends were 2 bases for V and 6 bases for J; bases not matched to a gene: 11. The chain's CDR3 is CASSERGTGGMTNGYTF. DNA of the CDR3: TGTGCCAGCAGTGAACGCGGGACAGGGGGAATGACGAATGGCTACACCTTC.

The chain carries TRBV6-6 and TRBJ2-3; 8 nucleotides agree with TRBD2. Germline V lookup: CDR1 MNHNY, CDR2 SVGAGI (reference sequence). This CDR3 is 16 amino acids long. Trimming took 2 bases from V and 5 from J; bases not matched to a gene: 9. This chain's CDR3 is CASSYIAGGWGDTQYF. For the CDR3, the DNA is TGTGCCAGCAGTTACATTGCGGGAGGTTGGGGAGATACGCAGTATTTT.

The chain employs TRBV12-3 or TRBV12-4 and TRBJ2-2; 7 bases agree with TRBD1. With V trimmed by 3 bases and J by 3 bases, 4 bases remained unmatched. This CDR3 comprises 15 residues. The CDR3 region is CASSFEQGHTGELFF. The CDR3 DNA sequence: TGTGCCAGCAGTTTCGAACAGGGGCACACCGGGGAGCTGTTTTTT.

This clonotype was recorded a few times. The chain recombines TRBV29-1 with TRBJ2-3; D could derive from TRBD1 or TRBD2 (6 bases each). Germline V gene sequence: CDR1 SQVTM, CDR2 ANQGSEA. The CDR3 covers 16 residues. V shed 0 bases and J shed 0 bases, with 13 bases lying between them. CDR3 loop: CSVEDPVGGSTDTQYF. Here the CDR3 DNA reads TGCAGCGTTGAAGATCCCGTAGGGGGGAGCACAGATACGCAGTATTTT.

V usage is TRBV30 and J usage is TRBJ1-2; D call uncertain. The CDR3 is 10 amino acids. CDR1 and CDR2 from the germline V gene are GTSNPN and SVGIG (reference sequence). The ends were cut back, 2 bases at V and 8 bases at J, with 6 bases in the middle. CDR3 in amino acids: CAWSNVGYTF. The DNA of the CDR3 is TGTGCCTGGAGTAATGTGGGCTACACCTTC.

This clonotype was counted ten times or more. The rearrangement uses TRBV6-1 and TRBJ2-7; D gene uncertain. The CDR3 extends over 12 amino acids. V was pared by 2 bases and J by 4 bases, with 6 bases between. Looked up from germline, CDR1 is MNHNS and CDR2 is SASEGT. The CDR3 bases are TGTGCCAGCAGTGAACTGGGTTACGAGCAGTACTTC. Translation gives CASSELGYEQYF.